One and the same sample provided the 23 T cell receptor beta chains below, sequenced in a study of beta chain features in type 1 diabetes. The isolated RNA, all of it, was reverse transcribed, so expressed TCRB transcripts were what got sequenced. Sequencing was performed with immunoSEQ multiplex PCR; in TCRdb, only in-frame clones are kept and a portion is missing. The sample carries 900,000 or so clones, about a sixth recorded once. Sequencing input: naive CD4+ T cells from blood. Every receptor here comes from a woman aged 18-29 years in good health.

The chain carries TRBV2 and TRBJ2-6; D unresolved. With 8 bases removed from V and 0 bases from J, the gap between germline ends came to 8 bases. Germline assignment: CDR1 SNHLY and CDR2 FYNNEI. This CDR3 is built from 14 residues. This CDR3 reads CASEADSGANVLTF. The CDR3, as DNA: TGTGCCAGCGAGGCAGACTCTGGGGCCAACGTCCTGACTTTC. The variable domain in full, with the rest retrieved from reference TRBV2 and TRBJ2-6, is EPEVTQTPSHQVTQMGQEVILRCVPISNHLYFYWYRQILGQKVEFLVSFYNNEISEKSEIFDDQFSVERPDGSNFTLKIRSTKLEDSAMYFCASEADSGANVLTFGAGSRLTVL.

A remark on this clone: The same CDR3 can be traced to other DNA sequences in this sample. The CDR3 spells CASSLVGRETQYF. The CDR3 DNA sequence: TGCGCCAGCAGCTTGGTTGGTAGGGAGACCCAGTACTTC. The rearrangement joins TRBV5-1 to TRBJ2-5; unclear D gene. Germline V gene data show CDR1 as SGHRS and CDR2 as YFSETQ. The CDR3 loop spans 13 amino acids. Trimming cost V 0 bases and J 5 bases, with 8 bases left between them. Based on the CDR3 plus reference TRBV5-1 and TRBJ2-5, the full variable domain is KAGVTQTPRYLIKTRGQQVTLSCSPISGHRSVSWYQQTPGQGLQFLFEYFSETQRNKGNFPGRFSGRQFSNSRSEMNVSTLELGDSALYLCASSLVGRETQYFGPGTRLLVL.

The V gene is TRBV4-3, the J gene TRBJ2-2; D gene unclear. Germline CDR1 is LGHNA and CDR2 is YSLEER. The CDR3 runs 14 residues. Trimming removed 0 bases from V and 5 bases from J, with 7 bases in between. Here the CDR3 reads CASSQDPITGELFF. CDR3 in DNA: TGCGCCAGCAGCCAAGACCCTATAACCGGGGAGCTGTTTTTT.

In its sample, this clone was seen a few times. CDR3 in amino acids: CASSLIRQGAWEQYF. The DNA for the CDR3 is TGTGCCAGCAGCTTGATCCGACAGGGGGCATGGGAGCAGTACTTC. The chain links TRBV5-6 to TRBJ2-7, with 10 bases fitting TRBD1. The J segment lost 7 bases and the V segment lost 1 base, leaving 8 bases of the junction unmatched. CDR3 size: 15 residues. Germline V gene sequence: CDR1 SGHDT, CDR2 YYEEEE.

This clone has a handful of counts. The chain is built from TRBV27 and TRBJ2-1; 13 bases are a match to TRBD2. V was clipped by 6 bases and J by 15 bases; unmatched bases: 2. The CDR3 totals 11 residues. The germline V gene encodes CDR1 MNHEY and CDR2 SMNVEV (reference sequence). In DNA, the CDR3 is TGTGCCAGCAGGGGACTAGCGGGAAGGTTCTTC. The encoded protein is CASRGLAGRFF.

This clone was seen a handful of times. DNA for the CDR3: TGTGCCAGCAGTCTACAGGGAAGCTACAATGAGCAGTTCTTC. Its translation: CASSLQGSYNEQFF. The gene calls are TRBV2 and TRBJ2-1; TRBD1 is a possible D gene (6 bases). The germline gives CDR1 SNHLY, CDR2 FYNNEI. The CDR3 loop spans 14 amino acids. V was trimmed by 5 bases and J by 3 bases, leaving 11 bases between them.

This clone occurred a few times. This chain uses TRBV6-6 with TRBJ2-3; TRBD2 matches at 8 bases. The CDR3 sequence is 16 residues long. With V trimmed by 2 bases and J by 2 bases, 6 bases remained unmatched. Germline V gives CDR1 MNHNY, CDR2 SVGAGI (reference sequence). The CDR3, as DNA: TGTGCCAGCAGTTACATTGCGGGAGGATTCACAGATACGCAGTATTTT. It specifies CASSYIAGGFTDTQYF.

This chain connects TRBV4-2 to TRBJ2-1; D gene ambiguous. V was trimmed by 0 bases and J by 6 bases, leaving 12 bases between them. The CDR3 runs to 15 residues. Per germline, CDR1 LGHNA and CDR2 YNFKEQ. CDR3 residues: CASSQDHTRRNEQFF. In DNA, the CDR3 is TGTGCCAGCAGCCAAGACCATACAAGGCGCAATGAGCAGTTCTTC.

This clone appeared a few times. The CDR3, as DNA: TGTGCCAGCAGCGCACTCGGGACATCCCTATACAATGAGCAGTTCTTC. Its protein is CASSALGTSLYNEQFF. This chain joins TRBV11-2 and TRBJ2-1; D is perhaps TRBD1 (6 bases). The CDR3 loop spans 16 amino acids. Germline V gene lookup returns CDR1 SGHAT and CDR2 FQNNGV. Trimming shortened V by 5 bases and J by 4 bases, and 18 bases separated the two germline ends. The full variable domain, rest sourced from reference TRBV11-2 and TRBJ2-1, is EAGVAQSPRYKIIEKRQSVAFWCNPISGHATLYWYQQILGQGPKLLIQFQNNGVVDDSQLPKDRFSAERLKGVDSTLKIQPAKLEDSAVYLCASSALGTSLYNEQFFGPGTRLTVL.

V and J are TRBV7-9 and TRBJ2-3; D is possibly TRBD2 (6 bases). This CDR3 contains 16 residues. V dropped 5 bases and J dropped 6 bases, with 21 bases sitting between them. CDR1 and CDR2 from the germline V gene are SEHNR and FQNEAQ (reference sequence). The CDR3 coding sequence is TGTGCCAGCAGCCCATCCCGTGCGGGATATAAGGATACGCAGTATTTT. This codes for CASSPSRAGYKDTQYF. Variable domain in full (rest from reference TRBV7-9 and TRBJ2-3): DTGVSQNPRHKITKRGQNVTFRCDPISEHNRLYWYRQTLGQGPEFLTYFQNEAQLEKSRLLSDRFSAERPKGSFSTLEIQRTEQGDSAMYLCASSPSRAGYKDTQYFGPGTRLTVL.

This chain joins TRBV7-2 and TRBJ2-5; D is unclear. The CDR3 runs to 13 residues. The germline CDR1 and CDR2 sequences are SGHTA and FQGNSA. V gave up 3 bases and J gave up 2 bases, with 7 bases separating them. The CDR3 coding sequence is TGTGCCAGCAGCTTCAGCCAGCAAGAGACCCAGTACTTC. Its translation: CASSFSQQETQYF.

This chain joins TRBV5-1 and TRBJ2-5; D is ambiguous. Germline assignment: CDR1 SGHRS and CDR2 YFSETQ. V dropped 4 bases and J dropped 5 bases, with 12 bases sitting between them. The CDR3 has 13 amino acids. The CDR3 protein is CASSVGMRETQYF. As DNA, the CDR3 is TGCGCCAGCAGCGTGGGCATGCGGGAGACCCAGTACTTC.

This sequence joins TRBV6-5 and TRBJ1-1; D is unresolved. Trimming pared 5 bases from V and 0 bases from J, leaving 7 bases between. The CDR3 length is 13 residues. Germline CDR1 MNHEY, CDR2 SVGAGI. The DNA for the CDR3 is TGTGCCAGCAGTGTACGTGTGAACACTGAAGCTTTCTTT. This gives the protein CASSVRVNTEAFF.

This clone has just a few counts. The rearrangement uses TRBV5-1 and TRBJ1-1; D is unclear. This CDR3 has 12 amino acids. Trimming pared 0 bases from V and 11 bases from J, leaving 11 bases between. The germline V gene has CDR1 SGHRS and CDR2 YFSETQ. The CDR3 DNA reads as TGCGCCAGCAGCTTGGAGGGCTCGGGGGCTTTCTTT. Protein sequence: CASSLEGSGAFF.

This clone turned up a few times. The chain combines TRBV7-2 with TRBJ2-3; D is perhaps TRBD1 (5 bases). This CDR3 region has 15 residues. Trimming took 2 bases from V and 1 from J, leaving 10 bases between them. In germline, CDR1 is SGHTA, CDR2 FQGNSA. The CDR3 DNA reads TGTGCCAGCAGCTTAAGGGGTGGTCGCACAGATACGCAGTATTTT. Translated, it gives CASSLRGGRTDTQYF.

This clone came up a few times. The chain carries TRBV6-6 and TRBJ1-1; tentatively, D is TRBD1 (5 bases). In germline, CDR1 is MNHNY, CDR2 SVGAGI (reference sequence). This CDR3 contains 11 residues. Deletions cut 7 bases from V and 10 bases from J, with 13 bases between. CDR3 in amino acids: CASNQGLVAFF. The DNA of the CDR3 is TGTGCCAGCAATCAGGGTTTGGTAGCTTTCTTT.

The CDR3 DNA sequence: TGTGCCAGCAGCTTAGCCCCCTTTAGCGGGAGGGCCCTCAATGAGCAGTTCTTC. Amino acid sequence: CASSLAPFSGRALNEQFF. The genes are TRBV7-9 and TRBJ2-1; TRBD2 agrees at 11 bases. The CDR3 contains 18 residues. CDR1 is SEHNR and CDR2 is FQNEAQ in the germline V gene (reference sequence). After removal of 0 bases from V and 6 bases from J, the junction contained 10 bases not matched to a gene.

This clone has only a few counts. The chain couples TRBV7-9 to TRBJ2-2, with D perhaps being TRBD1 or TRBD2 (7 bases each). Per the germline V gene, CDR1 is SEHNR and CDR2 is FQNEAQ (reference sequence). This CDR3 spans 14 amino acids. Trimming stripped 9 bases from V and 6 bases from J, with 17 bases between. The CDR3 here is CARREGTAPGELFF. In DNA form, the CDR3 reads TGTGCCAGAAGGGAGGGGACAGCCCCCGGGGAGCTGTTTTTT.

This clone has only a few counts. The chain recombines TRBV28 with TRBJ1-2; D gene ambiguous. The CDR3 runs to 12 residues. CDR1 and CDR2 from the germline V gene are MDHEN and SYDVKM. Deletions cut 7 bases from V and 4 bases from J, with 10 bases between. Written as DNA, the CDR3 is TGTGCCAGCATCGGGGTACGCTATGGCTACACCTTC. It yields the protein CASIGVRYGYTF.

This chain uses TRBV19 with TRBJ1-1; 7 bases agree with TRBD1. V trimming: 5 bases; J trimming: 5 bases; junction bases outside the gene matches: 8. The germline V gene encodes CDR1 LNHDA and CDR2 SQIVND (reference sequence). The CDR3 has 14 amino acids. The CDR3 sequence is CASSLTGSSTEAFF. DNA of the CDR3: TGTGCCAGTAGTTTGACAGGGTCTTCGACTGAAGCTTTCTTT. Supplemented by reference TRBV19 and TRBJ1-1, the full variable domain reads DGGITQSPKYLFRKEGQNVTLSCEQNLNHDAMYWYRQDPGQGLRLIYYSQIVNDFQKGDIAEGYSVSREKKESFPLTVTSAQKNPTAFYLCASSLTGSSTEAFFGQGTRLTVV.

The CDR3, as DNA: TGTGCCAGCAGCTTACAAGTGAGGGGGGCGTCCCAAAACATTCAGTACTTC. Protein: CASSLQVRGASQNIQYF. The chain links TRBV7-9 to TRBJ2-4; either TRBD1 or TRBD2 may fit D (6 bases each). The CDR3 runs 17 residues. CDR1 and CDR2 from the germline V gene are SEHNR and FQNEAQ (reference sequence). The V end was cut by 2 bases, the J end by 5 bases, with 19 bases between.

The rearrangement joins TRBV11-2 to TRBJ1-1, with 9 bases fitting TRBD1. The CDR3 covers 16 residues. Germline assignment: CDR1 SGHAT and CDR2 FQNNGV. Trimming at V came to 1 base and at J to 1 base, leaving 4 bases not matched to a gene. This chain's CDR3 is CASSLAYRGRNTEAFF. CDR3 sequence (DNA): TGTGCCAGCAGCTTAGCCTACAGGGGGCGGAACACTGAAGCTTTCTTT.

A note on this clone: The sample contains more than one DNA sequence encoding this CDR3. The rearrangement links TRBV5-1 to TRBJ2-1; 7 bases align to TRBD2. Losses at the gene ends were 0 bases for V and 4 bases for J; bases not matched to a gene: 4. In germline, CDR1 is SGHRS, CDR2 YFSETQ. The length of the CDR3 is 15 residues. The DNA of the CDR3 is TGCGCCAGCAGCTTGGTTCTAGCGGAGTACAATGAGCAGTTCTTC. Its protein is CASSLVLAEYNEQFF.